This TCR beta chain was sequenced during a study of naive and memory T cell subsets. This CDR3 has 14 amino acids. Germline V gene lookup returns CDR1 MGHRA and CDR2 YSYEKL. V was shortened by 2 bases and J by 3 bases, with 11 bases between the two germline ends. The beta constant-region primer was an equimolar mix of two oligonucleotides covering TRBC1 and TRBC2. TCRdb recomputed calls from the UMI-ligation and nested PCR reads with MiXCR, one row per CDR3 protein. There are 140,000 to 150,000 distinct CDR3 sequences in the sample; 17% occur only once, and 0.14% to 0.15% lies in the top ten. This clonotype was seen a few times.

Sequencing was carried out using naive CD4+ T cells from blood. The receptor's source is a human donor in good health. The V call is TRBV4-1, the J call TRBJ2-7; D is tentatively TRBD1 or TRBD2 (5 bases each). The CDR3, as DNA: TGCGCCAGCAGCCAAACGGGACCGAACTACGAGCAGTACTTC. Its protein is CASSQTGPNYEQYF.